Below are 10 T cell receptor beta chains sequenced from a single sample in a study of siplizumab effects on memory and regulatory T cells. TCRdb keeps only in-frame clones here, not all; method: immunoSEQ multiplex PCR. The sample has about 100,000 clones, 94% seen once. Sequenced input: non-Treg CD4+ T cells sorted from blood. The receptors were gathered from a human donor in good health.

This clone was counted a single time. The chain carries TRBV5-1 and TRBJ1-1; D gene unclear. CDR3 size: 14 residues. Deletions cut 1 base from V and 1 base from J, with 8 bases between. Germline CDR1 is SGHRS and CDR2 is YFSETQ. The CDR3 reads CASSLYLWNTEAFF. The CDR3 DNA reads as TGCGCCAGCAGCTTGTATTTATGGAACACTGAAGCTTTCTTT.

This clone was seen just once. The V call is TRBV27, the J call TRBJ2-1, with D possibly TRBD2 on 6 matching bases. Trimming removed 1 base at V and 5 bases at J, with 21 bases between. CDR3 length: 18 residues. Germline V lookup: CDR1 MNHEY, CDR2 SMNVEV (reference sequence). The CDR3 loop reads CASSLWALTGTGNNEQFF. The CDR3 nucleotides are TGTGCCAGCAGTTTATGGGCCCTAACCGGGACTGGAAACAATGAGCAGTTCTTC.

This rearrangement joins TRBV5-1 to TRBJ1-4; TRBD1 is a possible D gene (5 bases). CDR3 size: 14 residues. Germline V gene data show CDR1 as SGHRS and CDR2 as YFSETQ. The V gene lost 3 bases and the J gene lost 5 bases, with 11 bases spanning the gap. The CDR3 DNA follows: TGCGCCAGCAGCTGGGGGACGGAGAATGAAAAACTGTTTTTT. This encodes CASSWGTENEKLFF.

This clone occurred once. The chain links TRBV4-2 to TRBJ2-7, with TRBD2 matching 13 bases. The CDR3 loop spans 16 amino acids. With V trimmed by 4 bases and J by 1 base, 4 bases remained unmatched. Germline loops: CDR1 LGHNA, CDR2 YNFKEQ. The CDR3 loop reads CASSRGTSGKSYEQYF. The CDR3 DNA reads as TGTGCCAGCAGCCGGGGGACTAGCGGGAAGTCCTACGAGCAGTACTTC.

This rearrangement joins TRBV6-1 to TRBJ1-2, with 10 bases lining up with TRBD1. CDR3 length equals 14 residues. The germline gives CDR1 MNHNS, CDR2 SASEGT. V shed 4 bases, J shed 6 bases, and the junction held 5 bases outside the gene matches. The CDR3 is CASSGDRGLNGYTF. CDR3 nucleotide sequence: TGTGCCAGCAGTGGCGACAGGGGGCTAAATGGCTACACCTTC.

CDR3 amino acids: CASSIAGRTQETQYF. In DNA, the CDR3 is TGTGCCAGTAGTATAGCGGGCCGAACCCAAGAGACCCAGTACTTC. The rearrangement links TRBV19 to TRBJ2-5; no reliable D call. V lost 1 base and J lost 1, with 10 bases in between. Germline V gene lookup returns CDR1 LNHDA and CDR2 SQIVND (reference sequence). CDR3 size: 15 residues.

A single count supports this clone. CDR3 residues: CASSLGRGVGETQYF. The CDR3 bases are TGTGCCAGCAGCTTGGGCCGGGGAGTAGGCGAGACCCAGTACTTC. The chain uses TRBV5-6 and TRBJ2-5, with D possibly being TRBD2 (5 bases). The CDR3 length is 15 residues. Trimming took off 0 bases at V and 5 bases at J, with 14 bases between the two ends. Per germline, CDR1 SGHDT and CDR2 YYEEEE.

This chain uses TRBV9 with TRBJ1-1; possibly TRBD1 for D (5 bases). V was pared by 4 bases and J by 6 bases, with 16 bases between. The CDR3 consists of 14 residues. CDR1 and CDR2 (germline): SGDLS, YYNGEE. This CDR3 is CASSPWEGSPEAFF. The CDR3, as DNA: TGTGCCAGCAGCCCATGGGAGGGGTCGCCTGAAGCTTTCTTT.

The chain links TRBV11-2 to TRBJ2-7, with D possibly being TRBD2 (6 bases). V shed 3 bases and J shed 5 bases, with 11 bases lying between them. Germline values: CDR1 SGHAT, CDR2 FQNNGV. This CDR3 has 13 residues. In DNA form, the CDR3 reads TGTGCCAGCAGCTTCGGGAGATACGACGAGCAGTACTTC. Protein: CASSFGRYDEQYF.

V is TRBV5-1 and J is TRBJ2-3; D uncertain. The CDR3 consists of 15 residues. Trimming removed 0 bases at V and 3 bases at J, with 11 bases between. Per the germline V gene, CDR1 is SGHRS and CDR2 is YFSETQ. The CDR3 loop is CASSLATGWTDTQYF. CDR3 bases: TGCGCCAGCAGCTTGGCCACGGGTTGGACAGATACGCAGTATTTT. Based on the CDR3 plus reference TRBV5-1 and TRBJ2-3, the full variable domain is KAGVTQTPRYLIKTRGQQVTLSCSPISGHRSVSWYQQTPGQGLQFLFEYFSETQRNKGNFPGRFSGRQFSNSRSEMNVSTLELGDSALYLCASSLATGWTDTQYFGPGTRLTVL.